This T cell receptor beta chain originates from a study of beta chain features in type 1 diabetes. Study as a whole: Cell yields, gender and age were similar in healthy donors and patients.

What was sequenced were expressed TCRB transcripts, since all of the isolated RNA had been reverse transcribed. The protocol was immunoSEQ multiplex PCR, while the TCRdb copy is restricted to in-frame clones and leaves out a portion. The table records some 290,000 clones, about 24% of them present only once. Of note for this clone: The antigen remains undetermined.

The study's findings and limits: Equally in patients and controls, PCR might preferentially amplify shorter templates. The study found moderately but significantly shorter TCRB CDR3s in all four CD4+ subsets of Type 1 diabetes patients. Still unanswered here is whether HLA type influences TCRB rearrangement.

The sequenced sample was naive CD4+ T cells from blood. This receptor was identified in a woman aged 25 to 39 with type 1 diabetes.

CDR3 coding DNA: TGTGCCAGCAGACCTCCAGGGAGGGTCGGCGAGCAGTACTTC. Translated, it gives CASRPPGRVGEQYF. The chain combines TRBV11-2 with TRBJ2-7, with 7 bases aligning to TRBD2. This CDR3 has 14 residues. Per the germline V gene, CDR1 is SGHAT and CDR2 is FQNNGV. Unmatched junction bases numbered 11, after V lost 6 bases and J lost 6 bases.